Each of the 5 T cell receptor beta chains below was sequenced from the same sample in a study of T-cell memory formation after mild COVID-19. TCRdb redid the calling of the 5' RACE reads with MiXCR, one entry per CDR3 protein. Of around 250,000 distinct CDR3 sequences listed, more than 8% are singletons. Sample: PBMCs or a T cell subset sorted from them (not recorded which). The receptors shown here come from a man aged 18-30 years who had mild COVID-19 (a few samples of this study predate the infection). Cell type and time point are not known.

This clonotype was found a few times. The rearrangement joins TRBV7-3 to TRBJ1-1, with D tentatively TRBD1 (6 bases). Trimming removed 0 bases from V and 1 base from J, with 15 bases in between. The germline CDR1 and CDR2 sequences are SGHTA and FQGTGA. The CDR3 runs 17 residues. CDR3 residues: CASSLTPYRTANTEAFF. CDR3 DNA sequence: TGTGCCAGCAGCTTAACTCCATACCGGACAGCGAACACTGAAGCTTTCTTT.

The chain links TRBV7-6 to TRBJ2-5; 9 bases line up with TRBD2. V gave up 5 bases and J gave up 5 bases; unmatched junction bases: 15. CDR3 size: 17 residues. Germline CDR1 SGHVS, CDR2 FNYEAQ. Here the CDR3 reads CASSPSRVAGAWETQYF. The CDR3 region has the DNA TGTGCCAGCAGCCCGTCGAGGGTAGCGGGGGCGTGGGAGACCCAGTACTTC.

The chain couples TRBV5-1 to TRBJ2-3; D assignment may be TRBD1 or TRBD2 (5 bases each). Trimming took 2 bases from V and 3 from J, leaving 10 bases between them. The germline CDR1 and CDR2 sequences are SGHRS and YFSETQ. This CDR3 region has 14 residues. DNA of the CDR3: TGCGCCAGCAGCTTTATGGGACCTACAGATACGCAGTATTTT. Its protein product is CASSFMGPTDTQYF.

This clonotype was observed a handful of times. The V gene is TRBV5-1, the J gene TRBJ1-6, with D possibly matching TRBD1 (6 bases). Trimming shortened V by 0 bases and J by 8 bases, and 9 bases separated the two germline ends. The CDR3 spans 14 residues. The germline gives CDR1 SGHRS, CDR2 YFSETQ. CDR3 sequence (DNA): TGCGCCAGCAGCTTGGGGGACAAGGATTCACCCCTCCACTTT. Protein: CASSLGDKDSPLHF.

This clonotype was detected many times. V and J are TRBV9 and TRBJ2-7; 9 nucleotides match TRBD1. The CDR3 extends over 15 amino acids. The V gene's germline CDR1 is SGDLS and CDR2 YYNGEE. The V and J ends lost 4 bases and 3 bases, in that order; junction bases with no gene match: 8. CDR3 sequence reads: CASSPRDRVGYEQYF. CDR3 coding DNA: TGTGCCAGCAGCCCCCGGGACAGGGTAGGCTACGAGCAGTACTTC.